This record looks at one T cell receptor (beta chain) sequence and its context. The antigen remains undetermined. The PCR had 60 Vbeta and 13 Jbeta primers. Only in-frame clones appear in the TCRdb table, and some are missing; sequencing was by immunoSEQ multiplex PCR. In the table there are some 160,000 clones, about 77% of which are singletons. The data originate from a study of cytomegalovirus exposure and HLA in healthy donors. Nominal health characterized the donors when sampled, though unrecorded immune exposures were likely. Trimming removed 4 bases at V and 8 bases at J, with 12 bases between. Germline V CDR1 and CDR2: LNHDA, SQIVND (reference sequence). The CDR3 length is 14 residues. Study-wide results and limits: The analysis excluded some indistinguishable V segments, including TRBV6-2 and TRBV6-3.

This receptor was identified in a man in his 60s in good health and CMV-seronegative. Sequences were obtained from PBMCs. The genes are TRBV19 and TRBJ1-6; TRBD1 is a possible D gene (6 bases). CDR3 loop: CASSSQQGDSPLHF. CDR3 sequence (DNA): TGTGCCAGTAGTAGTCAACAGGGTGATTCACCCCTCCACTTT.